This is a list of T cell receptor beta chains from one sample in a study of T-cell reconstitution after alpha-beta-depleted transplantation in children. TCRdb re-derived calls from the PCR reads in MiXCR, one entry per CDR3 protein. The sample shows 400,000 to 500,000 distinct CDR3 sequences, 9.5% to 13% of them seen only once. Sequencing used PBMCs from the stem cell graft donor, obtained from the stem cell graft. These receptors all come from a human donor who donated a stem cell graft to a child with acute myeloid leukemia. Each CDR3 is given with its conserved first and last residue. A D gene is named only where the DNA matches it firmly. Clone size appears in some rows only: once, few, many, or a class for an expanded clone.

.	TRBV5-1	TRBJ2-1	TRBD2	CASSLTGLAGGTYNEQFF	TGCGCCAGCAGCCTAACAGGTCTAGCGGGAGGAACCTACAATGAGCAGTTCTTC
few	TRBV20-1	TRBJ2-1	TRBD1	CSASIGTAFNEQFF	TGCAGTGCCTCAATCGGGACAGCCTTCAATGAGCAGTTCTTC
few	TRBV19	TRBJ1-2	.	CASSIDLGPAIYTF	TGTGCCAGTAGTATAGATTTGGGGCCGGCCATCTACACCTTC
.	TRBV12-3/TRBV12-4	TRBJ2-6	.	CASRRRGSGANVLTF	TGTGCCAGCAGGCGCCGGGGCTCTGGGGCCAACGTCCTGACTTTC
.	TRBV5-1	TRBJ2-3	.	CASGLEGQGPDTQYF	TGCGCCAGCGGCTTGGAGGGGCAGGGCCCAGATACGCAGTATTTT
.	TRBV20-1	TRBJ2-1	TRBD2	CSARKASGGNNEQFF	TGCAGTGCTAGAAAGGCTAGCGGTGGCAACAATGAGCAGTTCTTC
few	TRBV20-1	TRBJ1-5	.	CSARGVDSNQPQHF	TGCAGTGCTCGCGGGGTAGATAGCAATCAGCCCCAGCATTTT
.	TRBV10-1	TRBJ1-2	TRBD1	CASSDGRTGSFYGYTF	TGCGCCAGCAGTGATGGACGGACAGGCAGCTTCTATGGCTACACCTTC
.	TRBV5-1	TRBJ2-5	.	CASSLAGGTLYQETQYF	TGCGCCAGCAGCTTGGCGGGCGGAACGCTGTACCAAGAGACCCAGTACTTC
few	TRBV19	TRBJ2-3	TRBD2	CASSTLKKAGVPDTQYF	TGTGCCAGTAGTACACTAAAAAAAGCGGGAGTCCCAGATACGCAGTATTTT
few	TRBV3-1	TRBJ2-3	.	CASSQVGRNTDTQYF	TGTGCCAGCAGCCAAGTCGGGCGCAACACAGATACGCAGTATTTT
.	TRBV9	TRBJ1-1	.	CASSGKHVGSTEAFF	TGTGCCAGCAGCGGGAAGCACGTGGGTTCCACTGAAGCTTTCTTT
few	TRBV6-5	TRBJ1-3	.	CASSYIGSGSGNTIYF	TGTGCCAGCAGTTACATCGGGTCTGGCTCTGGAAACACCATATATTTT
.	TRBV5-1	TRBJ2-7	TRBD1	CASSRTGLEQYF	TGCGCCAGCAGCCGGACAGGGCTCGAGCAGTACTTC
.	TRBV6-1	TRBJ1-5	.	CASSDWGSNQPQHF	TGTGCCAGCAGTGATTGGGGTAGCAATCAGCCCCAGCATTTT
many	TRBV10-3	TRBJ2-7	.	CAISGLDGDQVRYF	TGTGCCATCAGCGGGTTAGACGGGGACCAGGTGAGATACTTC
few	TRBV15	TRBJ2-1	TRBD2	CATSRSLSSGRGNEQFF	TGTGCCACCAGCAGATCCCTAAGTAGCGGGAGGGGGAATGAGCAGTTCTTC
.	TRBV7-8	TRBJ2-2	TRBD1	CASSPQGMGTGELFF	TGTGCCAGCAGCCCACAGGGGATGGGCACCGGGGAGCTGTTTTTT
.	TRBV18	TRBJ2-3	.	CASSPAVWGTDTQYF	TGTGCCAGCTCACCAGCGGTTTGGGGCACAGATACGCAGTATTTT
many	TRBV3-1	TRBJ2-5	TRBD1	CASSQYRQGWTQYF	TGTGCCAGCAGCCAATATCGACAGGGGTGGACCCAGTACTTC
few	TRBV5-1	TRBJ1-2	TRBD1	CASSLGGTGGQNYGYTF	TGCGCCAGCAGCTTGGGCGGGACAGGGGGCCAGAACTATGGCTACACCTTC
.	TRBV19	TRBJ2-1	TRBD1	CASSIGTGAFYNEQFF	TGTGCCAGTAGTATTGGGACAGGGGCTTTTTACAATGAGCAGTTCTTC
many	TRBV6-5	TRBJ1-2	.	CASRRGDGYTF	TGTGCCAGCAGACGAGGGGATGGCTACACCTTC
.	TRBV29-1	TRBJ2-6	.	CSVEDPRREAGANVLTF	TGCAGCGTTGAAGATCCGCGTCGGGAAGCTGGGGCCAACGTCCTGACTTTC
few	TRBV20-1	TRBJ2-3	.	CSARDRDWADTQYF	TGCAGTGCTAGAGATCGGGACTGGGCAGATACGCAGTATTTT
.	TRBV24-1	TRBJ2-3	TRBD2	CATSTGTTFTDTQYF	TGTGCCACCAGCACCGGGACTACCTTCACAGATACGCAGTATTTT
.	TRBV7-7	TRBJ2-3	TRBD1	CASSLGAGGGTDTQYF	TGTGCTAGCAGCTTAGGGGCAGGGGGCGGAACAGATACGCAGTATTTT
many	TRBV5-1	TRBJ1-4	.	CASSLRAANEKLFF	TGCGCCAGCAGCTTACGGGCAGCTAATGAAAAACTGTTTTTT
many	TRBV29-1	TRBJ2-1	TRBD2	CSVDRLLAGGDEQFF	TGCAGCGTTGATAGGTTACTAGCGGGAGGAGATGAGCAGTTCTTC
few	TRBV6-5	TRBJ2-5	TRBD1	CASSYSTGTGGETQYF	TGTGCCAGCAGTTACTCGACGGGGACAGGGGGAGAGACCCAGTACTTC
many	TRBV6-5	TRBJ2-1	.	CASSYVGGQLAEQFF	TGTGCCAGCAGTTACGTTGGTGGACAACTTGCGGAGCAGTTCTTC
few	TRBV20-1	TRBJ1-1	.	CSARDLGWNTEAFF	TGCAGTGCTAGAGATCTAGGGTGGAACACTGAAGCTTTCTTT
.	TRBV29-1	TRBJ2-7	TRBD2	CSVARVVGVSLREGASYEQYF	TGCAGCGTTGCCCGAGTGGTGGGAGTATCCTTGCGGGAGGGTGCCTCCTACGAGCAGTACTTC
.	TRBV5-1	TRBJ1-1	.	CASGPLVMNTEAFF	TGCGCCAGCGGCCCTTTGGTCATGAACACTGAAGCTTTCTTT
.	TRBV7-9	TRBJ1-4	.	CASSSRVYEKLFF	TGTGCCAGCAGCTCCAGGGTTTACGAAAAACTGTTTTTT
.	TRBV7-9	TRBJ1-6	TRBD1	CASSPGTGFWSLHF	TGTGCCAGCAGCCCCGGGACAGGGTTTTGGTCCCTCCACTTT
many	TRBV12-3/TRBV12-4	TRBJ2-3	.	CASSLGPTSTDTQYF	TGTGCCAGCAGTTTAGGACCCACAAGCACAGATACGCAGTATTTT
few	TRBV20-1	TRBJ2-2	.	CSAFAGAANTGELFF	TGCAGTGCTTTTGCGGGGGCGGCGAACACCGGGGAGCTGTTTTTT
.	TRBV11-1	TRBJ2-4	TRBD2	CASSSIVGLAGQLNIQYF	TGTGCCAGCAGCTCGATCGTGGGACTAGCGGGCCAACTAAACATTCAGTACTTC
.	TRBV27	TRBJ2-1	.	CASSLLGTEQFF	TGTGCCAGCAGTTTATTAGGGACTGAGCAGTTCTTC
few	TRBV20-1	TRBJ2-1	.	CSARRVGLSSYNEQFF	TGCAGTGCTAGAAGGGTCGGACTTAGCTCCTACAATGAGCAGTTCTTC
.	TRBV12-3/TRBV12-4	TRBJ2-1	TRBD1	CASSERTGNYHPFF	TGTGCCAGCAGTGAAAGGACAGGGAACTATCACCCGTTCTTC
.	TRBV2	TRBJ2-7	TRBD2	CASGGGTKSYEQYF	TGTGCCAGCGGGGGGGGGACTAAATCCTACGAGCAGTACTTC
.	TRBV24-1	TRBJ2-1	.	CATSDLGGPAYNEQFF	TGTGCCACCAGTGATTTGGGCGGACCAGCCTACAATGAGCAGTTCTTC